Following are 15 T cell receptor beta chains from one sample sequenced in a study of shared clonotypes between healthy human individuals. Assay: immunoSEQ multiplex PCR; the TCRdb copy retains only in-frame clones and omits some. In the table there are about 560,000 clones, around 81% of which are singletons. The sequenced sample was PBMCs. The receptors here all came from a woman aged 40 to 50 in good health. Some clones in this sample may be carry-over from other donors' samples.

With respect to this clone: The germline gene is not matched at one end of the junction; a read error may be the cause. This rearrangement joins TRBV14 to TRBJ2-5; 10 bases map to TRBD2. This CDR3 region has 17 residues. From germline, CDR1 is SGHDN and CDR2 FVKESK. This CDR3 is CASSLLTGLAGAETQYF. The CDR3 DNA follows: TGCGCCAGCTCGCTCCTTACGGGGCTAGCGGGAGCAGAGACCCAGTACTTC.

The rearrangement uses TRBV21-1 and TRBJ1-1. TRBV21-1 is designated a pseudogene. This CDR3 spans 16 amino acids. Here the CDR3 DNA reads TGTGCCAGCAGCAAAGAGGGGTTGGAGGGTAACACTGAAGCTTTCTTT. Its protein product is CASSKEGLEGNTEAFF.

This clone was picked up one time. J is TRBJ2-3 and V is TRBV12-5; 11 bases are a match to TRBD2. The ends lost 11 bases at V and 5 bases at J; junction bases unmatched: 6. The CDR3 is 13 amino acids. Germline V gene data show CDR1 as LGHNT and CDR2 as FRNRAP. Here the CDR3 reads CASLAGGQDTQYF. The DNA of the CDR3 is TGTGCTTCGCTAGCGGGAGGTCAAGATACGCAGTATTTT. Full variable domain (rest looked up from reference TRBV12-5 and TRBJ2-3): DARVTQTPRHKVTEMGQEVTMRCQPILGHNTVFWYRQTMMQGLELLAYFRNRAPLDDSGMPKDRFSAEMPDATLATLKIQPSEPRDSAVYFCASLAGGQDTQYFGPGTRLTVL.

This sequence joins TRBV7-9 and TRBJ1-4, with a tentative D call TRBD1 (5 bases). The CDR3 totals 13 residues. CDR1 is SEHNR and CDR2 is FQNEAQ in the germline V gene (reference sequence). V lost 5 bases and J 11 bases, leaving 15 bases between the germline ends. CDR3 in amino acids: CASSPGTSWKLFF. CDR3 nucleotides: TGTGCCAGCAGCCCCGGGACCTCCTGGAAACTGTTTTTT. The complete variable domain, with remaining parts taken from reference TRBV7-9 and TRBJ1-4, reads DTGVSQNPRHKITKRGQNVTFRCDPISEHNRLYWYRQTLGQGPEFLTYFQNEAQLEKSRLLSDRFSAERPKGSFSTLEIQRTEQGDSAMYLCASSPGTSWKLFFGSGTQLSVL.

Only one count was recorded for this clone. This may arise from a read error, as a much more abundant clone is one base away. J is TRBJ2-5 and V is TRBV2, with 7 bases lining up with TRBD2. The CDR3 covers 15 residues. CDR1 is SNHLY and CDR2 is FYNNEI in the germline V gene. In DNA form, the CDR3 reads TGTGCCGGCAGCCGAGGGGCTACTAGCGATGAGACCCAGTACTTC. Residues: CAGSRGATSDETQYF.

This clone occurred once. V is TRBV5-1 and J is TRBJ2-7; TRBD1 aligns across 9 bases. This CDR3 has 14 amino acids. V was clipped by 4 bases and J by 2 bases; unmatched bases: 4. Germline CDR1 and CDR2: SGHRS and YFSETQ. CDR3 amino acids: CASSPGTGPYEQYF. The DNA for the CDR3 is TGCGCCAGCAGCCCCGGGACAGGGCCCTACGAGCAGTACTTC.

This rearrangement joins TRBV7-2 to TRBJ2-7; 14 nucleotides align to TRBD2. The CDR3 runs 16 residues. With V trimmed by 5 bases and J by 2 bases, 5 bases remained unmatched. The germline V gene encodes CDR1 SGHTA and CDR2 FQGNSA. CDR3 protein: CASSPTGLAGAYEQYF. Here the CDR3 DNA reads TGTGCCAGCAGCCCGACGGGACTAGCGGGGGCCTACGAGCAGTACTTC.

This clone was observed a single time. The chain joins TRBV7-6 to TRBJ2-4, with 8 bases aligning to TRBD2. CDR1 SGHVS and CDR2 FNYEAQ come from the germline V gene. The CDR3 spans 15 residues. J was trimmed by 6 bases and V by 3 bases; bases with no gene match: 7. CDR3 residues: CASSFVAGSLNIQYF. The CDR3 DNA follows: TGTGCCAGCAGCTTCGTAGCGGGATCTTTAAACATTCAGTACTTC.

This clone was observed many times. This chain connects TRBV2 to TRBJ2-6, with D unresolved. In germline, CDR1 is SNHLY, CDR2 FYNNEI. The length of the CDR3 is 17 residues. Trimming stripped 7 bases from V and 2 bases from J, with 18 bases between. In nucleotides, the CDR3 is TGTGCCAGCAAAGCCCAAGGTTCCTCTCCTGGGGCCAACGTCCTGACTTTC. As protein: CASKAQGSSPGANVLTF.

This clone was found a few times. V usage is TRBV2 and J usage is TRBJ2-1; possible D gene TRBD2, 6 bases. From germline, CDR1 is SNHLY and CDR2 FYNNEI. Trimming cost V 4 bases and J 1 base, with 11 bases left between them. The length of the CDR3 is 15 residues. Written as DNA, the CDR3 is TGTGCCAGCAGTGCACTAGCAAATTCCTACAATGAGCAGTTCTTC. It codes for CASSALANSYNEQFF.

The V call is TRBV2, the J call TRBJ2-3, with D unclear. Germline lookup yields CDR1 SNHLY and CDR2 FYNNEI. V was shortened by 1 base and J by 0 bases, with 8 bases between the two germline ends. The CDR3 is made up of 15 amino acids. The CDR3 sequence is CASSEGQVSTDTQYF. The CDR3 bases are TGTGCCAGCAGTGAAGGGCAGGTTAGCACAGATACGCAGTATTTT.

V and J are TRBV7-2 and TRBJ1-5; 8 bases agree with TRBD1. V gave up 5 bases and J gave up 9 bases; unmatched junction bases: 9. The length of the CDR3 is 14 residues. CDR1 SGHTA and CDR2 FQGNSA come from the germline V gene. CDR3 amino acids: CASSPDRGPGPQHF. DNA of the CDR3: TGTGCCAGCAGCCCTGACAGGGGCCCAGGGCCCCAGCATTTT. Full variable domain (missing parts from reference TRBV7-2 and TRBJ1-5): GAGVSQSPSNKVTEKGKDVELRCDPISGHTALYWYRQSLGQGLEFLIYFQGNSAPDKSGLPSDRFSAERTGGSVSTLTIQRTQQEDSAVYLCASSPDRGPGPQHFGDGTRLSIL.

A word on this clone: A read error is possible here, since a much larger clone lies one base away. The sample contains more than one DNA sequence encoding this CDR3. The chain joins TRBV7-2 to TRBJ2-5; weak D call: TRBD1 (6 bases). The ends were cut back, 4 bases at V and 2 bases at J, with 8 bases in the middle. The CDR3 has 13 residues. Germline loops: CDR1 SGHTA, CDR2 FQGNSA. This CDR3 reads CASSYRVQETQYF. CDR3 nucleotides: TGTGCCAGCAGCTACAGGGTGCAAGAGACCCAGTACTTC.

This chain uses TRBV30 with TRBJ1-4; D not resolved. There are 15 residues in the CDR3. The germline V gene has CDR1 GTSNPN and CDR2 SVGIG (reference sequence). V was pared by 0 bases and J by 8 bases, with 16 bases between. The chain's CDR3 is CAWSVRAGSGEKLFF. The CDR3 DNA follows: TGTGCCTGGAGTGTAAGGGCGGGCAGTGGGGAAAAACTGTTTTTT.

The DNA of the CDR3 is TGTGCCAGCAGCCGTATAGCGGGAACCTACAATGAGCAGTTCTTC. It yields the protein CASSRIAGTYNEQFF. J is TRBJ2-1 and V is TRBV11-2; 8 bases agree with TRBD2. V shed 5 bases, J shed 2 bases, and the junction held 5 bases outside the gene matches. The CDR3 runs 15 residues. Germline values: CDR1 SGHAT, CDR2 FQNNGV.